This T cell receptor (beta chain) was sequenced for a study of control samples from healthy donors and cancer patients. Profiling relied on immunoSEQ multiplex PCR, and the TCRdb table lists in-frame clones only, not all of them. The sample consists of 100,000 to 150,000 clones, roughly 84% of them appearing once. Trimming left V 0 bases short and J 1 base short, with 6 bases between. The germline CDR1 and CDR2 sequences are MNHEY and SVGAGI. The CDR3 length is 14 residues. The sequenced material came from blood. This TCR was recovered from a man younger than 30 in good health. The chain is built from TRBV6-5 and TRBJ1-1; D remains unclear. For the CDR3, the DNA is TGTGCCAGCAGTTACTCCCCAGGGAACACTGAAGCTTTCTTT. Protein: CASSYSPGNTEAFF.